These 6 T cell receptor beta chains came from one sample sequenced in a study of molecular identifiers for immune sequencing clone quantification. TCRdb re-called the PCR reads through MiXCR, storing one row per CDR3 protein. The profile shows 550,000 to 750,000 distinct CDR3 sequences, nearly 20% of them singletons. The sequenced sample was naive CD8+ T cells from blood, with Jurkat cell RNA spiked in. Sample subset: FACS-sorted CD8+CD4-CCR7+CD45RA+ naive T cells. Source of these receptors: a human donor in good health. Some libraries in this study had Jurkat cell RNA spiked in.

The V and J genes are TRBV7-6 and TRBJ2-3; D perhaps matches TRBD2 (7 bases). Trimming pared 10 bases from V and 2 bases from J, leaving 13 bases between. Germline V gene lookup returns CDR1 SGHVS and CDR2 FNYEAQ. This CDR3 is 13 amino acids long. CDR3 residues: CATSGGHTDTQYF. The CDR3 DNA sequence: TGTGCCACCTCGGGGGGACACACAGATACGCAGTATTTT.

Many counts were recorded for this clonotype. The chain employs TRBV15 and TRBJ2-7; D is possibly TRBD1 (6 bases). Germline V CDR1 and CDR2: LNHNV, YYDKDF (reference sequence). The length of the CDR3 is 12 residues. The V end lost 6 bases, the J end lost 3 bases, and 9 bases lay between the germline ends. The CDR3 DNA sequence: TGTGCCACCAGTACGGACAGCTACGAGCAGTACTTC. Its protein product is CATSTDSYEQYF.

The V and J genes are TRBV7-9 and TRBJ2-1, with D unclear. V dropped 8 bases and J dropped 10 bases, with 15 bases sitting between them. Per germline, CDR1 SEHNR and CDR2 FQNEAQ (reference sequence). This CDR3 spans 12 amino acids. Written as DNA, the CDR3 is TGTGCCAGCGGCGCAGGAGCTATGGAGCAGTTCTTC. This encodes CASGAGAMEQFF.

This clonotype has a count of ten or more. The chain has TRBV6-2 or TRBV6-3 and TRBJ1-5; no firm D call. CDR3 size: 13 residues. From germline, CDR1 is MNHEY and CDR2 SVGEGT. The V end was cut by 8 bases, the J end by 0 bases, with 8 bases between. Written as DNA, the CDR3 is TGTGCCAGCGGACCCTATAGCAATCAGCCCCAGCATTTT. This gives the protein CASGPYSNQPQHF.

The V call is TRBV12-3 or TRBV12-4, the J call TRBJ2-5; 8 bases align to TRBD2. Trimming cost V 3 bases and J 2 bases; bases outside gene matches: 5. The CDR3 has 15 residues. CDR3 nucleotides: TGTGCCAGCAGTTTGGAACTAGCGGTACAAGAGACCCAGTACTTC. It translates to CASSLELAVQETQYF.

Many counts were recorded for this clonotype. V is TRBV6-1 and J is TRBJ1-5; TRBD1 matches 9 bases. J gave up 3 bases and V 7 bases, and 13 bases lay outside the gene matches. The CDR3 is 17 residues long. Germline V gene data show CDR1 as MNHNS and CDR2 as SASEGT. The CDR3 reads CASIKQGARIPNQPQHF. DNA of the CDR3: TGTGCCAGCATTAAACAGGGGGCCCGGATTCCCAATCAGCCCCAGCATTTT.